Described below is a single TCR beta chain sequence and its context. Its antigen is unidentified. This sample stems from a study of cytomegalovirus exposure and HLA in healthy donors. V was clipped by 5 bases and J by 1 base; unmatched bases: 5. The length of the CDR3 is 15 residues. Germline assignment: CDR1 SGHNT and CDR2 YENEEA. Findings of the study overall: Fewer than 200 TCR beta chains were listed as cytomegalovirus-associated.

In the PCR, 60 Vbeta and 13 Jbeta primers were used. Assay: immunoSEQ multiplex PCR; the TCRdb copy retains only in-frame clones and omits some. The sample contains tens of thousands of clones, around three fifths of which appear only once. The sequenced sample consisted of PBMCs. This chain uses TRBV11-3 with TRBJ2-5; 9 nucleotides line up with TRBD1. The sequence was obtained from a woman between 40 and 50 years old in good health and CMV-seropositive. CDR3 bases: TGTGCCAGCAGCCGCCGACAGGGGGGCCAAGAGACCCAGTACTTC. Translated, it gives CASSRRQGGQETQYF.